The TCR beta chain described here comes from a study of preoperative IRX-2 immunotherapy in early breast cancer. Treatment of the sample: preoperative locoregional IRX-2 cytokine immunotherapy. Measured with immunoSEQ multiplex PCR; TCRdb has only the in-frame clones, and not every one. Found here are roughly 27,000 clones, about 79% of them singletons; the top ten hold 3% to 3.5%. The CDR3 consists of 14 residues. The trim removed 3 bases at V and 4 bases at J, leaving 8 bases unmatched. Germline V gene lookup returns CDR1 SQVTM and CDR2 ANQGSEA. The chain joins TRBV29-1 to TRBJ1-2; 7 bases match TRBD1. The TCR sequence derives from a human donor with breast cancer. Collection of the sample occurred from a patient treated with IRX-2 immunotherapy. The CDR3 region is CSVDPAAGGYGYTF. The CDR3 DNA is TGCAGCGTTGATCCGGCAGCAGGGGGCTATGGCTACACCTTC.